Listed below are T cell receptor beta chains from one sample, sequenced in a study of shared clonotypes between healthy human individuals. Measured with immunoSEQ multiplex PCR; TCRdb has only the in-frame clones, and not every one. This table has under 2,500,000 clones, nearly 97% appearing once. The sequenced sample consisted of naive CD4+ T cells sorted from blood. The receptors stem from a young man in good health. Each CDR3 is given with its conserved first and last residue. A D gene is named only where the DNA matches it firmly. Clone size, where shown, is once, few, many, or a class for clones that have expanded.

length: 15
V: TRBV29-1
size: .
J: TRBJ2-7
D: TRBD2
DNA: TGCAGCGTTGGAGTCGGACTAGCGCGCCCCGACGAGCAGTACTTC
CDR3: CSVGVGLARPDEQYF

length: 14
V: TRBV18
size: .
J: TRBJ2-4
D: TRBD1
DNA: TGTGCCAGCTCACCCGGGGACAGGGGGCTACCGGGGTACTTC
CDR3: CASSPGDRGLPGYF

length: 16
V: TRBV11-2
size: .
J: TRBJ1-5
D: TRBD1
DNA: TGTGCCAGCAGCTTAAATCCGGACAGGGCGAATCAGCCCCAGCATTTT
CDR3: CASSLNPDRANQPQHF

length: 15
V: TRBV5-1
size: .
J: TRBJ1-1
D: .
DNA: TGCGCCAGCAGCCCGGTTGAGGACAGTGAAGCAAAAGCTTTCTTT
CDR3: CASSPVEDSEAKAFF

length: 16
V: TRBV7-9
size: .
J: TRBJ1-2
D: TRBD1
DNA: TGTGCCAGCAGCTTAGGTACACCCGGCCAGGGGGATGGCTACACCTTC
CDR3: CASSLGTPGQGDGYTF

length: 16
V: TRBV9
size: .
J: TRBJ1-1
D: TRBD1
DNA: TGTGCCAGCAGCGTAGAGCCAGGGGGCTTGAACACTGAAGCTTTCTTT
CDR3: CASSVEPGGLNTEAFF

length: 15
V: TRBV5-1
size: .
J: TRBJ2-3
D: .
DNA: TGCGCCAGCAGCTTCCAGGACTCCCTCACAGATACGCAGTATTTT
CDR3: CASSFQDSLTDTQYF

length: 13
V: TRBV6-6
size: .
J: TRBJ1-4
D: TRBD1
DNA: TGTGCCAGCAGCCCCGCCGGGACAGGAAAACTGTTTTTT
CDR3: CASSPAGTGKLFF

length: 16
V: TRBV2
size: .
J: TRBJ2-7
D: .
DNA: TGTGCCAGCAGTTCTTTCTTATCGGGACCGGCATACGAGCAGTACTTC
CDR3: CASSSFLSGPAYEQYF

length: 15
V: TRBV4-1
size: .
J: TRBJ2-2
D: .
DNA: TGCGCCAGCAGCCAAGAAAATTTGTTGACCGGGGAGCTGTTTTTT
CDR3: CASSQENLLTGELFF

length: 16
V: TRBV18
size: .
J: TRBJ1-3
D: TRBD1
DNA: TGTGCCAGCTCCCCGACTGGGGACAGCTCTGGAAACACCATATATTTT
CDR3: CASSPTGDSSGNTIYF

length: 15
V: TRBV5-1
size: .
J: TRBJ1-1
D: TRBD1
DNA: TGCGCCAGCAGCTTGGATGGACAGGGGGCCACTGAAGCTTTCTTT
CDR3: CASSLDGQGATEAFF

length: 14
V: TRBV7-6
size: .
J: TRBJ2-2
D: TRBD2
DNA: TGTGCCAGCAGCTCCACTAGCGGGGACGGGGAGCTGTTTTTT
CDR3: CASSSTSGDGELFF

length: 14
V: TRBV19
size: .
J: TRBJ2-7
D: TRBD1
DNA: TGTGCCAGTAGATACGGACAGGGGTCCCCCGAGCAGTACTTC
CDR3: CASRYGQGSPEQYF

length: 12
V: TRBV5-1
size: .
J: TRBJ1-2
D: .
DNA: TGCGCCAGCAGCTTGTTGACAGGCGGCTACACCTTC
CDR3: CASSLLTGGYTF

length: 15
V: TRBV9
size: .
J: TRBJ2-1
D: TRBD1
DNA: TGTGCCAGCAGCGTAGGGGACAGTTCCTACAATGAGCAGTTCTTC
CDR3: CASSVGDSSYNEQFF

length: 13
V: TRBV19
size: .
J: TRBJ1-2
D: .
DNA: TGTGCCAGTACTTTTCAGGTTTCCTATGGCTACACCTTC
CDR3: CASTFQVSYGYTF

length: 17
V: TRBV11-1
size: once
J: TRBJ2-5
D: TRBD2
DNA: TGTGCCAGCAGCTTAATTGCAGCGGGGGGGCACCGGGAGACCCAGTACTTC
CDR3: CASSLIAAGGHRETQYF

length: 15
V: TRBV11-2
size: .
J: TRBJ2-5
D: TRBD2
DNA: TGTGCCAGCAGCTTCGTAAAAGCGGGGGTGGAGACCCAGTACTTC
CDR3: CASSFVKAGVETQYF

length: 13
V: TRBV6-1
size: .
J: TRBJ2-7
D: TRBD2
DNA: TGTGCCAGCAGTCTCCTAGCGGGATTCGAGCAGTACTTC
CDR3: CASSLLAGFEQYF

length: 13
V: TRBV5-1
size: .
J: TRBJ1-3
D: .
DNA: TGCGCCAGCAGCTTGGGATCTGGAAACACCATATATTTT
CDR3: CASSLGSGNTIYF

length: 16
V: TRBV25-1
size: .
J: TRBJ2-3
D: TRBD1
DNA: TGTGCCAGCAGTGAGGCCGGGACAGGGGGCACAGATACGCAGTATTTT
CDR3: CASSEAGTGGTDTQYF

length: 16
V: TRBV6-6
size: .
J: TRBJ2-2
D: .
DNA: TGTGCCAGCAGTTACTCGAGTGGAGGACCCGCGACGATGCTGTTTTTT
CDR3: CASSYSSGGPATMLFF

length: 15
V: TRBV7-3
size: .
J: TRBJ2-5
D: TRBD2
DNA: TGTGCCAGCAGCCCCCAGGGGACTAGCGGGGGGGCTCTGTACTTC
CDR3: CASSPQGTSGGALYF

length: 16
V: TRBV6-6
size: once
J: TRBJ1-6
D: TRBD1
DNA: TGTGCCAGCAGTTACTTGCCAGGGGGCAATAATTCACCCCTCCACTTT
CDR3: CASSYLPGGNNSPLHF

length: 13
V: TRBV5-1
size: once
J: TRBJ2-7
D: .
DNA: TGCGCCAGCAGCTTAAGGACAGACTACGAGCAGTACTTC
CDR3: CASSLRTDYEQYF

length: 13
V: TRBV7-9
size: .
J: TRBJ1-2
D: .
DNA: TGTGCCAGCAGCCCTGACAGCTCGTATGGCTACACCTTC
CDR3: CASSPDSSYGYTF

length: 20
V: TRBV5-1
size: .
J: TRBJ1-3
D: .
DNA: TGCGCCAGCAGCCCAGACCCGGGAAGAGTTGGCCCCTCCTCTGGAAACACCATATATTTT
CDR3: CASSPDPGRVGPSSGNTIYF

length: 14
V: TRBV6-6
size: .
J: TRBJ1-6
D: .
DNA: TGTGCCAGCAGTTTACCCAGACAACCGGTACCCCTCCACTTT
CDR3: CASSLPRQPVPLHF

length: 16
V: TRBV18
size: .
J: TRBJ1-3
D: .
DNA: TGTGCCAGCTCGCCCACGGACGGCTACTCTGGAAACACCATATATTTT
CDR3: CASSPTDGYSGNTIYF

length: 12
V: TRBV7-2
size: .
J: TRBJ2-1
D: .
DNA: TGTGCCAGCAGCTTACGAGGTCTAGAGCAGTTCTTC
CDR3: CASSLRGLEQFF

length: 17
V: TRBV4-3
size: .
J: TRBJ1-6
D: .
DNA: TGCGCCAGCAGCCAAGAAAAGGGGGGCTCCTATAATTCACCCCTCCACTTT
CDR3: CASSQEKGGSYNSPLHF

length: 15
V: TRBV4-1
size: once
J: TRBJ2-1
D: TRBD2
DNA: TGCGCCAGCAGCCCCACAAGCGGGGGGGCCGATGAGCAGTTCTTC
CDR3: CASSPTSGGADEQFF

length: 14
V: TRBV18
size: .
J: TRBJ2-7
D: .
DNA: TGTGCCAGCTCACAACAGGGTTCCGCCTACGAGCAGTACTTC
CDR3: CASSQQGSAYEQYF

length: 17
V: TRBV2
size: once
J: TRBJ1-5
D: TRBD1
DNA: TGTGCCAGCAGGAGAGGACGGACAGGGGATAGCAATCAGCCCCAGCATTTT
CDR3: CASRRGRTGDSNQPQHF

length: 14
V: TRBV29-1
size: .
J: TRBJ2-1
D: .
DNA: TGCAGCGTTGCAAGACTCCTCTCCTACAATGAGCAGTTCTTC
CDR3: CSVARLLSYNEQFF

length: 15
V: TRBV7-2
size: .
J: TRBJ2-3
D: .
DNA: TGTGCCAGCAGCTTAACCGGCGGGATTGCAGATACGCAGTATTTT
CDR3: CASSLTGGIADTQYF

length: 13
V: TRBV11-2
size: .
J: TRBJ2-7
D: .
DNA: TGTGCCAGCAGCTTCCCTAGCGACTACGAGCAGTACTTC
CDR3: CASSFPSDYEQYF

length: 14
V: TRBV6-1
size: .
J: TRBJ1-3
D: .
DNA: TGTGCCAGCAGTGAAAGGGGAGAGGGGAACACCATATATTTT
CDR3: CASSERGEGNTIYF

length: 14
V: TRBV19
size: .
J: TRBJ1-1
D: TRBD1
DNA: TGTGCCAGTAGACCGGGACAGCTGAACACTGAAGCTTTCTTT
CDR3: CASRPGQLNTEAFF

length: 15
V: TRBV18
size: .
J: TRBJ2-3
D: .
DNA: TGTGCCAGCTCCTTTTCTCCGGAGGTAACAGATACGCAGTATTTT
CDR3: CASSFSPEVTDTQYF

length: 14
V: TRBV19
size: once
J: TRBJ2-4
D: TRBD1
DNA: TGTGCCAGTAGTCTCGGGACAGGAGGGGACATTCAGTACTTC
CDR3: CASSLGTGGDIQYF

length: 20
V: TRBV27
size: .
J: TRBJ2-1
D: .
DNA: TGTGCCAGCAGTTCCTTTCTGGGGATACTAAAAAAACATTACCACAATGAGCAGTTCTTC
CDR3: CASSSFLGILKKHYHNEQFF

length: 13
V: TRBV2
size: .
J: TRBJ2-5
D: .
DNA: TGTACCAGCAGTGTCTTAAGGGGAGAGACCCAGTACTTC
CDR3: CTSSVLRGETQYF